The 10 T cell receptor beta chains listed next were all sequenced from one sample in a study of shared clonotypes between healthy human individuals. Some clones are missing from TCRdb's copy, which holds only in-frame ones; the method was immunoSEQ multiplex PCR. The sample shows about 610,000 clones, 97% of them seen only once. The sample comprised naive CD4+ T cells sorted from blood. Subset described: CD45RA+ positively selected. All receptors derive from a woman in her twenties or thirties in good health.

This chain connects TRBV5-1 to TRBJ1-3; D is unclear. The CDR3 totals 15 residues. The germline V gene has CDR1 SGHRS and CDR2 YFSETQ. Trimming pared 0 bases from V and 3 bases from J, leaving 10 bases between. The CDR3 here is CASSLDGMGGNTIYF. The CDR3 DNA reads TGCGCCAGCAGCTTGGATGGGATGGGTGGAAACACCATATATTTT.

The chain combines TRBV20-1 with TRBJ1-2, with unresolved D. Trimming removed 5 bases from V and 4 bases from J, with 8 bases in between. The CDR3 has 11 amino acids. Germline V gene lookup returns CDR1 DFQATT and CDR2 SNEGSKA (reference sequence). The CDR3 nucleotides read TGCAGTGCTTCACAAGTCTATGGCTACACCTTC. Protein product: CSASQVYGYTF.

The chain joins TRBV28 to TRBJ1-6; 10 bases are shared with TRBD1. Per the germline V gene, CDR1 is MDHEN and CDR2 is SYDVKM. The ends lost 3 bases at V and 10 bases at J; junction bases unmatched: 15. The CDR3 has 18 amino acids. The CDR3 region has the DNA TGTGCCAGCAGTTTCCACGGGACAGGGGAACCTCGAGGATCACCCCTCCACTTT. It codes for CASSFHGTGEPRGSPLHF.

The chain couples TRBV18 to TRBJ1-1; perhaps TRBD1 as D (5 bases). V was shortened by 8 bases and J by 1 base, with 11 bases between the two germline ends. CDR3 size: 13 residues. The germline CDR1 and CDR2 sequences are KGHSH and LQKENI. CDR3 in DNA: TGTGCCAGCGGGGGACTTTCGAACACTGAAGCTTTCTTT. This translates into CASGGLSNTEAFF.

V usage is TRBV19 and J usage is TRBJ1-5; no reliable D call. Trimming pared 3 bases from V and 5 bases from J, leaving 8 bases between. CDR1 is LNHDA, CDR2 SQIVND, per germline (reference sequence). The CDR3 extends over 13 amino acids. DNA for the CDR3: TGTGCCAGTAGTATGAGTGAGGATCAGCCCCAGCATTTT. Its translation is CASSMSEDQPQHF.

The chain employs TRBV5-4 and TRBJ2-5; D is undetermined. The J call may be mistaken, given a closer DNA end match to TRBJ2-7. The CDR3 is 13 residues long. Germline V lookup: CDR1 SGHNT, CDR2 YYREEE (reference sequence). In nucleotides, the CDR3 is TGTGCCAGCAGCTCCTACAGCACCTACGAGCAGTACTTC. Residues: CASSSYSTYEQYF.

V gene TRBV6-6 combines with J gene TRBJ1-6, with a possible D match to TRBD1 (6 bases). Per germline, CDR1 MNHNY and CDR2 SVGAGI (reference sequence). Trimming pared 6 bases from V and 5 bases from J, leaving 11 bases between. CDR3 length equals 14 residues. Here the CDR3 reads CASSFGQNNSPLHF. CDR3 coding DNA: TGTGCCAGCAGCTTCGGACAGAATAATTCACCCCTCCACTTT.

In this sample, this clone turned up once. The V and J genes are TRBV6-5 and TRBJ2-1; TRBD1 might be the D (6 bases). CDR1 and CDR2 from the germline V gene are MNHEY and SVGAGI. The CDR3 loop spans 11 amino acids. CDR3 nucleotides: TGTGCTCAAAGGGGGAACAATGAGCAGTTCTTC. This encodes CAQRGNNEQFF.

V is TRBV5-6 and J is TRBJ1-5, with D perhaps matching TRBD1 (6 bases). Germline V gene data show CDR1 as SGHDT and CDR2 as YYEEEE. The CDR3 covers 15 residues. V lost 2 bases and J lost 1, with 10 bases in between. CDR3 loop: CASSFGGASNQPQHF. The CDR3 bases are TGTGCCAGCAGCTTTGGGGGGGCGAGCAATCAGCCCCAGCATTTT.

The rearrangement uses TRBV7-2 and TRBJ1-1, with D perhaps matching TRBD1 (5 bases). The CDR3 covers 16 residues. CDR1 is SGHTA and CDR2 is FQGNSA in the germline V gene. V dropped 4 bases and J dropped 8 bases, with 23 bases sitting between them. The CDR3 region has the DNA TGTGCCAGCAGCTCTAGCGGGGGTCACGCTTTTGGGGAAGCTTTCTTT. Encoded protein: CASSSSGGHAFGEAFF. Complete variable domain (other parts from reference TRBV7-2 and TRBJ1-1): GAGVSQSPSNKVTEKGKDVELRCDPISGHTALYWYRQSLGQGLEFLIYFQGNSAPDKSGLPSDRFSAERTGGSVSTLTIQRTQQEDSAVYLCASSSSGGHAFGEAFFGQGTRLTVV.